These 15 T cell receptor beta chains were all obtained from the same sample, sequenced in a study of glioma-infiltrating T cells. The iRepertoire nested amplicon-rescue multiplex PCR amplified TCR alpha and beta CDR3s from RNA. TCRdb itself ran the multiplex PCR reads through MiXCR, one entry per CDR3 protein. The sample shows about 89,000 distinct CDR3 sequences, 20% to 25% of them seen only once. Sequenced sample: glioma tissue, nonneoplastic brain tissue, or PBMCs (not recorded which). The receptor source for this set is a human donor with low-grade glioma or glioblastoma, undergoing nonglioma brain surgery, or in good health (not recorded which).

This clonotype was detected ten times or more. The chain uses TRBV20-1 and TRBJ2-1, with D perhaps TRBD1 (5 bases). Germline V gene data show CDR1 as DFQATT and CDR2 as SNEGSKA (reference sequence). This CDR3 region has 16 residues. Trimming took off 0 bases at V and 8 bases at J, with 20 bases between the two ends. CDR3 sequence reads: CSARDPLGRDVDEQFF. CDR3 sequence (DNA): TGCAGTGCTAGAGACCCCTTGGGCAGGGATGTAGATGAGCAGTTCTTC.

This clonotype was counted only a few times. This chain connects TRBV18 to TRBJ2-2; tentatively, D is TRBD1 (5 bases). Between the trimmed V and J ends, which lost 3 bases and 0 bases, there was a span of 8 bases. The CDR3 has 15 residues. The germline V gene encodes CDR1 KGHSH and CDR2 LQKENI. Here the CDR3 DNA reads TGTGCCAGCTCACCCTGGACAACGAACACCGGGGAGCTGTTTTTT. Translating gives CASSPWTTNTGELFF.

The rearrangement joins TRBV3-1 to TRBJ2-3, with 7 bases identical to TRBD2. The trim removed 4 bases at V and 2 bases at J, leaving 6 bases unmatched. CDR3 size: 15 residues. Germline values: CDR1 LGHDT, CDR2 YNNKEL (reference sequence). This chain's CDR3 is CASSRIAGLTDTQYF. CDR3 DNA sequence: TGTGCCAGCAGCCGAATAGCGGGCCTCACAGATACGCAGTATTTT.

The chain employs TRBV13 and TRBJ1-6; 7 nucleotides agree with TRBD1. Germline CDR1 and CDR2: PRHDT and FYEKMQ (reference sequence). CDR3 length: 14 amino acids. The J segment lost 8 bases and the V segment lost 2 bases, leaving 3 bases of the junction unmatched. In nucleotides, the CDR3 is TGTGCCAGCAGCTTACGTCAGGGGGATTCACCCCTCCACTTT. Encoded protein: CASSLRQGDSPLHF.

This clonotype was detected a few times. The chain recombines TRBV18 with TRBJ2-5, with a tentative D call TRBD1 (5 bases). Trimming removed 3 bases at V and 4 bases at J, with 15 bases between. Looked up from germline, CDR1 is KGHSH and CDR2 is LQKENI. The CDR3 consists of 15 residues. The CDR3 sequence is CASSPDSYSLETQYF. CDR3 in DNA: TGTGCCAGCTCACCTGACAGCTATTCTTTAGAGACCCAGTACTTC.

This chain links TRBV20-1 with TRBJ1-2; TRBD1 is a possible D gene (5 bases). Trimming removed 3 bases at V and 10 bases at J, with 30 bases between. Germline lookup yields CDR1 DFQATT and CDR2 SNEGSKA (reference sequence). The CDR3 length is 17 residues. This CDR3 reads CSASKSTGTIIRGNYTF. Here the CDR3 DNA reads TGCAGTGCTAGTAAATCCACCGGGACCATCATCAGAGGTAACTACACCTTC.

This chain connects TRBV20-1 to TRBJ1-2; TRBD1 is a possible D gene (5 bases). The CDR3 runs to 15 residues. Deletions cut 3 bases from V and 7 bases from J, with 21 bases between. Per the germline V gene, CDR1 is DFQATT and CDR2 is SNEGSKA (reference sequence). CDR3 loop: CSASRSGLTGSGYTF. The CDR3 DNA reads TGCAGTGCTAGCCGCTCGGGACTGACCGGGAGTGGCTACACCTTC.

This clonotype showed up many times. This chain joins TRBV12-3 or TRBV12-4 and TRBJ1-5, with D maybe TRBD1 (5 bases). V was cut by 1 base and J by 6 bases, with 7 bases left in between. The CDR3 spans 13 residues. CDR3 nucleotides: TGTGCCAGCAGTTTAGGAGGGGCTCAGCCCCAGCATTTT. Its protein is CASSLGGAQPQHF.

The chain recombines TRBV18 with TRBJ2-5; 7 bases are shared with TRBD2. CDR1 KGHSH and CDR2 LQKENI come from the germline V gene. The CDR3 runs to 15 residues. V shed 2 bases, J shed 5 bases, and the junction held 8 bases outside the gene matches. For the CDR3, the DNA is TGTGCCAGCTCACCAAACAACGGCGGGAGTGAGACCCAGTACTTC. Residues: CASSPNNGGSETQYF.

This clonotype has just a few counts. The gene calls are TRBV7-9 and TRBJ2-3; either TRBD1 or TRBD2 may fit D (5 bases each). Germline V lookup: CDR1 SEHNR, CDR2 FQNEAQ (reference sequence). The CDR3 sequence is 14 residues long. Trimming took 2 bases from V and 4 from J, leaving 10 bases between them. The CDR3 DNA sequence: TGTGCCAGCAGCTTAAAGGGGAGATCAGATACGCAGTATTTT. Translated: CASSLKGRSDTQYF.

This clonotype occurred a few times. V gene TRBV18 combines with J gene TRBJ2-5, with D uncertain. The germline gives CDR1 KGHSH, CDR2 LQKENI. Trimming stripped 6 bases from V and 2 bases from J, with 7 bases between. The CDR3 sequence is 12 residues long. CDR3 DNA sequence: TGTGCCAGCTCTGGCGATCAAGAGACCCAGTACTTC. It specifies CASSGDQETQYF.

This clonotype was seen at least ten times. The chain links TRBV6-1 to TRBJ2-1; D possibly matches TRBD1 or TRBD2 (5 bases each). The CDR3 loop spans 16 amino acids. Trimming removed 6 bases at V and 9 bases at J, with 24 bases between. CDR1 and CDR2 from the germline V gene are MNHNS and SASEGT. The CDR3 reads CASSPDRGGTLGEQFF. CDR3 bases: TGTGCCAGCAGCCCTGACAGAGGTGGGACCCTCGGTGAGCAGTTCTTC.

This clonotype came up a few times. The chain combines TRBV7-9 with TRBJ1-5; no firm D call. V lost 5 bases and J 4 bases, leaving 12 bases between the germline ends. The CDR3 sequence is 14 residues long. Germline values: CDR1 SEHNR, CDR2 FQNEAQ (reference sequence). The CDR3 sequence is CASSLMDGNQPQHF. CDR3 nucleotide sequence: TGTGCCAGCAGCCTCATGGACGGGAATCAGCCCCAGCATTTT.

As regards this clonotype: One end of the junction is discordant with germline, which a read error may explain. The chain couples TRBV4-1 to TRBJ2-7; the D gene is possibly TRBD2 (6 bases). Germline V gene lookup returns CDR1 MGHRA and CDR2 YSYEKL. The CDR3 loop spans 16 amino acids. The CDR3 reads CASSLAGSGASYKQYF. The CDR3 bases are TGCGCCAGCAGCTTGGCCGGTAGCGGCGCCTCCTACAAGCAGTACTTC.

This clonotype was detected many times. This chain connects TRBV20-1 to TRBJ2-5; 7 positions agree with TRBD1. Per the germline V gene, CDR1 is DFQATT and CDR2 is SNEGSKA (reference sequence). The CDR3 loop spans 16 amino acids. Trimming cost V 3 bases and J 5 bases; bases outside gene matches: 15. CDR3 nucleotides: TGCAGTGCTAGTCAGTCCCCGTACAGGGGCCGGGAGACCCAGTACTTC. Translating gives CSASQSPYRGRETQYF.